The T cell receptor beta chain under discussion was sequenced for a study of shared clonotypes between healthy human individuals. The overall study: Serving as donors were a couple of women and a few men, whose ages spanned 18 to 49.

The study ran the assay at deep level. For every subset, genomic DNA was evenly distributed across several immunoSEQ plates. Assay used: immunoSEQ multiplex PCR; TCRdb lists only in-frame clones, some missing. Altogether about 490,000 clones are present, around 85% being singletons, with the ten largest covering about 13%. Trimming cost V 6 bases and J 2 bases; bases outside gene matches: 13. The CDR3 extends over 19 amino acids. The germline V gene has CDR1 SEHNR and CDR2 FQNEAQ (reference sequence). Concerning this clone: Its matching antigen is unknown.

Study observations and caveats: Researchers sampled only blood; tissue repertoires likely differ.

The J gene is TRBJ2-7, the V gene TRBV7-9; TRBD2 matches at 16 bases. The clonotype originates from a middle-aged woman in good health. Some clones in this sample may be carry-over from other donors' samples. Source material: PBMCs. The chain's CDR3 is CASRPMTGTSGRATYEQYF. The DNA of the CDR3 is TGTGCCAGCAGACCAATGACCGGGACTAGCGGGAGGGCCACCTACGAGCAGTACTTC.